Following are 22 T cell receptor beta chains from one sample sequenced in a study of blood T cell repertoires in COVID-19 (TCRdb year 2020). Receptor amplification or capture employed the immunoSEQ multiplex PCR assay. TCRdb obtained this table from immuneACCESS and retained in-frame rearrangements with V and J assigned. These tables miss some clones; where compared with another copy, unresolved V genes account for less than half of the shortfall, and the remainder is unexplained. Across this sample there are some 150,000 clones, with 80% to 85% seen only once. The top ten clonotypes cover about 38% of the sample. Sequenced sample: peripheral blood. The receptors were gathered from a human donor in a cohort sampled during active COVID-19.

The chain combines TRBV6-2 or TRBV6-3 with TRBJ2-4; TRBD1 matches 9 bases. The CDR3 consists of 19 residues. Germline V gene data show CDR1 as MNHEY and CDR2 as SVGEGT. Unmatched junction bases numbered 14, after V lost 4 bases and J lost 1 base. DNA of the CDR3: TGTGCCAGCAGTTCAAACCCCGGGACAGGGATCGGGGCCAAAAACATTCAGTACTTC. This translates into CASSSNPGTGIGAKNIQYF.

J is TRBJ1-4 and V is TRBV28, with a weak D call TRBD1 (6 bases). CDR3 length: 13 amino acids. Germline V gene data show CDR1 as MDHEN and CDR2 as SYDVKM. Trimming shortened V by 6 bases and J by 8 bases, and 13 bases separated the two germline ends. CDR3 sequence reads: CASRPGTLEKLFF. CDR3 DNA sequence: TGTGCCAGCAGACCGGGGACACTCGAAAAACTGTTTTTT.

The V and J genes are TRBV7-2 and TRBJ2-3; possible D gene TRBD2, 5 bases. V lost 7 bases and J lost 2, with 13 bases in between. Per germline, CDR1 SGHTA and CDR2 FQGNSA. The CDR3 length is 14 residues. This chain's CDR3 is CASNRGANTDTQYF. The CDR3 DNA reads as TGTGCCAGCAACCGGGGAGCGAACACAGATACGCAGTATTTT.

This chain connects TRBV7-8 to TRBJ1-4, with D hard to call. The germline V gene encodes CDR1 SGHVS and CDR2 FQNEAQ. CDR3 size: 13 residues. The V end was cut by 3 bases, the J end by 7 bases, with 9 bases between. The CDR3 loop is CASSFGVAEKLFF. CDR3 in DNA: TGTGCCAGCAGCTTCGGGGTAGCTGAAAAACTGTTTTTT.

V usage is TRBV7-2 and J usage is TRBJ1-1; D is unclear. Germline V gene lookup returns CDR1 SGHTA and CDR2 FQGNSA. V was pared by 0 bases and J by 5 bases, with 13 bases between. The CDR3 contains 15 residues. CDR3 protein: CASSLAGGVDTEAFF. In nucleotides, the CDR3 is TGTGCCAGCAGCTTAGCCGGCGGGGTAGATACTGAAGCTTTCTTT.

This clone turned up a few times. The same CDR3 arises from other DNA sequences in this sample as well. The chain couples TRBV18 to TRBJ2-3; D call uncertain. Germline lookup yields CDR1 KGHSH and CDR2 LQKENI. This CDR3 comprises 12 residues. Trimming removed 3 bases at V and 2 bases at J, with 3 bases between. The chain's CDR3 is CASSPYTDTQYF. In nucleotides, the CDR3 is TGTGCCAGCTCACCTTACACAGATACGCAGTATTTT. Full variable domain (rest looked up from reference TRBV18 and TRBJ2-3): NAGVMQNPRHLVRRRGQEARLRCSPMKGHSHVYWYRQLPEEGLKFMVYLQKENIIDESGMPKERFSAEFPKEGPSILRIQQVVRGDSAAYFCASSPYTDTQYFGPGTRLTVL.

V gene TRBV11-2 combines with J gene TRBJ1-6, with 9 bases matching TRBD1. Germline CDR1 and CDR2: SGHAT and FQNNGV. This CDR3 has 15 amino acids. With V trimmed by 6 bases and J by 9 bases, 9 bases remained unmatched. DNA of the CDR3: TGTGCCAGCAGGAACTACAGGGGGCAGGGTTCACCCCTCCACTTT. It yields the protein CASRNYRGQGSPLHF. The full variable domain, its missing parts supplied by reference TRBV11-2 and TRBJ1-6, is EAGVAQSPRYKIIEKRQSVAFWCNPISGHATLYWYQQILGQGPKLLIQFQNNGVVDDSQLPKDRFSAERLKGVDSTLKIQPAKLEDSAVYLCASRNYRGQGSPLHFGNGTRLTVT.

The rearrangement uses TRBV28 and TRBJ1-2; D ambiguous. The CDR3 length is 12 residues. V lost 8 bases to trimming and J lost 4 bases, with 11 bases between them. From germline, CDR1 is MDHEN and CDR2 SYDVKM. Here the CDR3 reads CASGPGFYGYTF. The DNA of the CDR3 is TGTGCCAGCGGCCCAGGATTCTATGGCTACACCTTC.

This chain links TRBV15 with TRBJ2-3, with D maybe TRBD2 (5 bases). The CDR3 extends over 15 amino acids. V gave up 6 bases and J gave up 1 base, with 14 bases separating them. Germline-derived CDR1 and CDR2 are LNHNV and YYDKDF (reference sequence). This CDR3 is CATSKGDSGTDTQYF. CDR3 in DNA: TGTGCCACCAGTAAGGGAGATTCGGGCACAGATACGCAGTATTTT.

The CDR3 region has the DNA TGTGCCAGCAGTTACAAGGGAGGGAGTGACTATGGCTACACCTTC. Encoded protein: CASSYKGGSDYGYTF. V and J are TRBV6-6 and TRBJ1-2; D gene unclear. Trimming took off 2 bases at V and 3 bases at J, with 13 bases between the two ends. The germline gives CDR1 MNHNY, CDR2 SVGAGI (reference sequence). CDR3 size: 15 residues.

This clone was seen a handful of times. V is TRBV29-1 and J is TRBJ1-1; TRBD1 matches at 7 bases. Germline CDR1 is SQVTM and CDR2 is ANQGSEA. The trim removed 4 bases at V and 4 bases at J, leaving 6 bases unmatched. The CDR3 is made up of 13 amino acids. The CDR3 DNA is TGCAGCGTTGGACAGGGTTCAACCACTGAAGCTTTCTTT. Amino acids: CSVGQGSTTEAFF.

This clone was observed a handful of times. This chain uses TRBV5-4 with TRBJ1-1; unclear D gene. The CDR3 has 12 residues. Per germline, CDR1 SGHNT and CDR2 YYREEE (reference sequence). With 2 bases removed from V and 1 base from J, the gap between germline ends came to 3 bases. The chain's CDR3 is CASSFGNTEAFF. CDR3 coding DNA: TGTGCCAGCAGCTTCGGGAACACTGAAGCTTTCTTT. The variable domain in full, with the rest retrieved from reference TRBV5-4 and TRBJ1-1, is ETGVTQSPTHLIKTRGQQVTLRCSSQSGHNTVSWYQQALGQGPQFIFQYYREEENGRGNFPPRFSGLQFPNYSSELNVNALELDDSALYLCASSFGNTEAFFGQGTRLTVV.

This clone was seen a few times. This chain links TRBV7-9 with TRBJ2-7; D ambiguous. The CDR3 runs 13 residues. Trimming took 5 bases from V and 2 from J, leaving 10 bases between them. CDR1 SEHNR and CDR2 FQNEAQ come from the germline V gene (reference sequence). The CDR3: CASSPPSTYEQYF. The CDR3, as DNA: TGTGCCAGCAGCCCCCCTTCTACCTACGAGCAGTACTTC.

This clone was seen only once. The chain is built from TRBV5-6 and TRBJ1-5; 8 bases match TRBD1. V shed 3 bases, J shed 6 bases, and the junction held 8 bases outside the gene matches. This CDR3 has 15 amino acids. The germline V gene encodes CDR1 SGHDT and CDR2 YYEEEE. CDR3 in amino acids: CASSSKDRAGQPQHF. CDR3 bases: TGTGCCAGCAGCTCTAAGGACAGGGCCGGTCAGCCCCAGCATTTT.

The rearrangement links TRBV6-6 to TRBJ2-3; the D is unclear. Looked up from germline, CDR1 is MNHNY and CDR2 is SVGAGI (reference sequence). There are 13 residues in the CDR3. Trimming took 5 bases from V and 3 from J, leaving 9 bases between them. CDR3 in DNA: TGTGCCAGCAGTCGCCTCGGGACAGATACGCAGTATTTT. It translates to CASSRLGTDTQYF.

This chain uses TRBV6-2 or TRBV6-3 with TRBJ2-5, with TRBD1 identical over 10 bases. V shed 5 bases, J shed 5 bases, and the junction held 8 bases outside the gene matches. The CDR3 has 15 amino acids. The germline CDR1 and CDR2 sequences are MNHEY and SVGEGT. CDR3 nucleotide sequence: TGTGCCAGCAGTCACCGGGACAGGGGCCCCGAGACCCAGTACTTC. It codes for CASSHRDRGPETQYF.

The chain carries TRBV4-3 and TRBJ2-5, with 8 bases identical to TRBD2. The CDR3 loop spans 17 amino acids. From germline, CDR1 is LGHNA and CDR2 YSLEER. Trimming cost V 0 bases and J 5 bases; bases outside gene matches: 11. CDR3 sequence reads: CASSQEGAGGPVETQYF. The CDR3 bases are TGCGCCAGCAGCCAAGAGGGGGCGGGGGGCCCGGTGGAGACCCAGTACTTC.

The chain recombines TRBV7-2 with TRBJ1-2; weak D call: TRBD1 (6 bases). Germline loops: CDR1 SGHTA, CDR2 FQGNSA. CDR3 length: 13 residues. The V end was cut by 8 bases, the J end by 8 bases, with 18 bases between. The CDR3 sequence: CASGIGGAWGYTF. CDR3 DNA sequence: TGTGCCAGCGGCATCGGGGGGGCTTGGGGCTACACCTTC.

V gene TRBV5-4 combines with J gene TRBJ1-6, with D perhaps TRBD1 (6 bases). The V end lost 1 base, the J end lost 7 bases, and 9 bases lay between the germline ends. Per germline, CDR1 SGHNT and CDR2 YYREEE (reference sequence). The CDR3 sequence is 14 residues long. DNA for the CDR3: TGTGCCAGCAGCTTGACAGGGTGGAATTCACCCCTCCACTTT. Amino acids: CASSLTGWNSPLHF.

J is TRBJ2-5 and V is TRBV10-2, with D maybe TRBD1 (6 bases). This CDR3 has 14 amino acids. Trimming shortened V by 0 bases and J by 5 bases, and 10 bases separated the two germline ends. CDR1 and CDR2 from the germline V gene are WSHSY and SAAADI. The CDR3 sequence is CASSESNREETQYF. CDR3 DNA sequence: TGCGCCAGCAGTGAGTCGAACAGGGAGGAGACCCAGTACTTC.

The chain joins TRBV5-1 to TRBJ1-4; D unresolved. The CDR3 contains 15 residues. In germline, CDR1 is SGHRS, CDR2 YFSETQ. V shed 4 bases and J shed 0 bases, with 10 bases lying between them. The CDR3 bases are TGCGCCAGCAGCCTAAGCGGGTCAACTAATGAAAAACTGTTTTTT. Its protein is CASSLSGSTNEKLFF.

In its sample, this clone was seen many times. V gene TRBV11-2 combines with J gene TRBJ1-2; tentatively, D is TRBD1 (6 bases). CDR3 length equals 12 residues. Trimming took off 5 bases at V and 11 bases at J, with 15 bases between the two ends. Germline lookup yields CDR1 SGHAT and CDR2 FQNNGV. CDR3 sequence: CASSPPRGGYTF. DNA of the CDR3: TGTGCCAGCAGCCCACCAAGGGGGGGGTACACCTTC.